These 5 T cell receptor beta chains were sequenced from one sample in a study of blood T cells in healthy people across ages. PCR was performed a second time for about 7 to 11 cycles using a sample-barcoded 5' primer and a J-beta primer mix. TCRdb analysed the 5' RACE reads with MiXCR anew, one entry per CDR3 protein. The sample lists around 870,000 distinct CDR3 sequences, 29% occurring once. Sequencing was performed on blood. The receptors originated from a woman older than 75 in good health.

This clonotype was detected a few times. This may arise from a read error, as a much more abundant clone is one base away. V and J are TRBV25-1 and TRBJ2-7; the D gene is possibly TRBD1 (6 bases). The germline gives CDR1 MGHDK, CDR2 SYGVNS. V lost 6 bases, J lost 7 bases, and 16 bases lay in between. The length of the CDR3 is 13 residues. The CDR3 sequence: CASRNTGRQEQYF. The DNA for the CDR3 is TGTGCCAGCAGGAACACAGGGCGGCAGGAGCAGTACTTC.

At least ten counts were recorded for this clonotype. The chain carries TRBV15 and TRBJ2-3; 7 bases fit TRBD2. Germline-derived CDR1 and CDR2 are LNHNV and YYDKDF (reference sequence). The CDR3 extends over 18 amino acids. The V segment lost 3 bases and the J segment 0 bases; nucleotides outside the gene matches: 12. The CDR3 DNA follows: TGTGCCACCAGCAGGGGAGGGCAGACGGTATCTAGCACAGATACGCAGTATTTT. This translates into CATSRGGQTVSSTDTQYF.

CDR3 in amino acids: CASSSHSGARETQYF. The CDR3 DNA sequence: TGTGCCAGCAGCTCACATAGCGGGGCCCGGGAGACCCAGTACTTC. This chain joins TRBV6-5 and TRBJ2-5; 8 bases fit TRBD2. CDR3 length: 15 residues. V shed 6 bases and J 5 bases; nucleotides not matched to a gene: 11. Germline values: CDR1 MNHEY, CDR2 SVGAGI.

The chain has TRBV19 and TRBJ2-6; a possible D gene is TRBD2 (5 bases). The V gene lost 3 bases and the J gene lost 2 bases, with 8 bases spanning the gap. Germline CDR1 LNHDA, CDR2 SQIVND (reference sequence). This CDR3 has 15 residues. CDR3 sequence: CASSMRATGANVLTF. CDR3 coding DNA: TGTGCCAGTAGTATGAGGGCGACTGGGGCCAACGTCCTGACTTTC.

This clonotype showed up many times. The rearrangement links TRBV7-2 to TRBJ2-3, with a tentative D call TRBD1 (6 bases). The CDR3 covers 13 residues. Germline V gene data show CDR1 as SGHTA and CDR2 as FQGNSA. The V gene lost 5 bases and the J gene lost 3 bases, with 9 bases spanning the gap. CDR3 DNA: TGTGCCAGCAGCCAAGGACAGACAGATACGCAGTATTTT. Its translation: CASSQGQTDTQYF.